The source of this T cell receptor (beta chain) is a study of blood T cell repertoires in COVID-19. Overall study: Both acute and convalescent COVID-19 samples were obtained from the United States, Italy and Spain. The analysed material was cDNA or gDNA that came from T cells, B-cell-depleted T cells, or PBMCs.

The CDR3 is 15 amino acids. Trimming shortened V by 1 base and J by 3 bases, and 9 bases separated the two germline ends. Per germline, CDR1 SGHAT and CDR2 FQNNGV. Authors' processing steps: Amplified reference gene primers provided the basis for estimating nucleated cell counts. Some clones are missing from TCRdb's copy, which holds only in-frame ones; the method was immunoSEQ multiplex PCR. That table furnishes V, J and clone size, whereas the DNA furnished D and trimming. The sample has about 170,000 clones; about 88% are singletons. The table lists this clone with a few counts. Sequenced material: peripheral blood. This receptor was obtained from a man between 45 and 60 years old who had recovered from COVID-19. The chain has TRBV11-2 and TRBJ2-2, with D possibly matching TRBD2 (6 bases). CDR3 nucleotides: TGTGCCAGCAGCTTAGCGGGAGCGGACACCGGGGAGCTGTTTTTT. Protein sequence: CASSLAGADTGELFF.